The 25 T cell receptor beta chains in this list originate from one sample, sequenced in a study of blood T cell repertoires in COVID-19. Assay used: immunoSEQ multiplex PCR; TCRdb lists only in-frame clones, some missing. The table lists around 250,000 clones, 65% to 90% of them singletons. The sequencing input was PBMCs or T cells enriched from blood (not recorded which). Receptors originate from a woman aged 50 to 60 with acute COVID-19.

The V call is TRBV3-1 (or the pseudogene TRBV3-2), the J call TRBJ2-7, with D perhaps TRBD1 (5 bases). CDR3 size: 14 residues. Germline V gives CDR1 LGHDT, CDR2 YNNKEL (reference sequence). V was trimmed by 1 base and J by 6 bases, leaving 13 bases between them. CDR3 region: CASSQVKAGFEQYF. As DNA, the CDR3 is TGTGCCAGCAGCCAAGTCAAGGCAGGGTTCGAGCAGTACTTC.

CDR3 nucleotide sequence: TGTGCCCTTGGGACTAGCGGCAATGAGCAGTTCTTC. Translated: CALGTSGNEQFF. V gene TRBV30 combines with J gene TRBJ2-1, with 11 bases lining up with TRBD2. Germline V CDR1 and CDR2: GTSNPN, SVGIG (reference sequence). The CDR3 extends over 12 amino acids. The J segment lost 6 bases and the V segment lost 8 bases, leaving 3 bases of the junction unmatched.

The chain employs TRBV7-2 and TRBJ1-1, with TRBD1 identical over 7 bases. In germline, CDR1 is SGHTA, CDR2 FQGNSA. The junction had 7 bases not matched to a gene; V was cut back by 5 bases and J by 4 bases. The CDR3 is 14 amino acids. CDR3 loop: CASSQDRVATEAFF. As DNA, the CDR3 is TGTGCCAGCAGCCAAGACAGGGTGGCCACTGAAGCTTTCTTT.

V usage is TRBV9 and J usage is TRBJ2-7; D perhaps matches TRBD2 (6 bases). Germline CDR1 and CDR2: SGDLS and YYNGEE. The V gene lost 0 bases and the J gene lost 3 bases, with 16 bases spanning the gap. The CDR3 runs to 16 residues. The CDR3 protein is CASSVGGDSAGYEQYF. In nucleotides, the CDR3 is TGTGCCAGCAGCGTAGGCGGGGACTCAGCGGGCTACGAGCAGTACTTC.

The chain employs TRBV5-6 and TRBJ2-1; 8 positions match TRBD1. V was pared by 2 bases and J by 1 base, with 5 bases of the junction left unmatched. The CDR3 consists of 16 residues. The germline V gene encodes CDR1 SGHDT and CDR2 YYEEEE. As DNA, the CDR3 is TGTGCCAGCAGCTTCGGACAGGGTGCGTCCTACAATGAGCAGTTCTTC. As protein: CASSFGQGASYNEQFF.

This chain joins TRBV7-9 and TRBJ1-1; D remains unclear. The V gene lost 4 bases and the J gene lost 1 base, with 7 bases spanning the gap. CDR1 and CDR2 from the germline V gene are SEHNR and FQNEAQ (reference sequence). The CDR3 has 13 residues. The CDR3 DNA follows: TGTGCCAGCAGCTCAGACTGGAACACTGAAGCTTTCTTT. This sequence encodes CASSSDWNTEAFF.

The rearrangement links TRBV7-6 to TRBJ1-6, with 7 bases lining up with TRBD1. This CDR3 region has 15 residues. V was clipped by 4 bases and J by 7 bases; unmatched bases: 7. Germline values: CDR1 SGHVS, CDR2 FNYEAQ. The CDR3 DNA sequence: TGTGCCAGCAGCTCCCGACAGGGCCAGAATTCACCCCTCCACTTT. Protein: CASSSRQGQNSPLHF.

This clone has only a few counts. The V gene is TRBV28, the J gene TRBJ2-3; TRBD1 aligns across 7 bases. The CDR3 extends over 16 amino acids. J was trimmed by 0 bases and V by 5 bases; bases with no gene match: 8. From germline, CDR1 is MDHEN and CDR2 SYDVKM. The CDR3 protein is CASSPGDRPSTDTQYF. The CDR3 region has the DNA TGTGCCAGCAGTCCCGGGGACAGACCTAGCACAGATACGCAGTATTTT. Using reference TRBV28 and TRBJ2-3 for the parts outside the CDR3, the full variable domain is DVKVTQSSRYLVKRTGEKVFLECVQDMDHENMFWYRQDPGLGLRLIYFSYDVKMKEKGDIPEGYSVSREKKERFSLILESASTNQTSMYLCASSPGDRPSTDTQYFGPGTRLTVL.

This rearrangement joins TRBV4-1 to TRBJ2-7; 7 bases align to TRBD2. Germline V gene lookup returns CDR1 MGHRA and CDR2 YSYEKL. V trimming: 2 bases; J trimming: 5 bases; junction bases outside the gene matches: 15. The CDR3 is 17 amino acids. The CDR3 DNA reads TGCGCCAGCAGCCAAACGTCTACCAGCGGGGCACTGCACGAGCAGTACTTC. This gives the protein CASSQTSTSGALHEQYF.

This clone was picked up one time. The J gene is TRBJ1-2, the V gene TRBV30; D unresolved. Germline CDR1 GTSNPN, CDR2 SVGIG (reference sequence). Trimming pared 3 bases from V and 3 bases from J, leaving 8 bases between. The CDR3 has 12 amino acids. The CDR3 sequence is CAWSGGHYGYTF. CDR3 DNA sequence: TGTGCCTGGAGCGGAGGACACTATGGCTACACCTTC.

The rearrangement joins TRBV5-8 to TRBJ1-1; a weak D match, TRBD1 (5 bases). V shed 4 bases and J shed 1 base, with 14 bases lying between them. Germline CDR1 is SGHTS and CDR2 is YDEGEE. There are 15 residues in the CDR3. The CDR3 protein is CASSPIDSQNTEAFF. CDR3 nucleotides: TGTGCCAGCAGCCCGATCGACAGTCAGAACACTGAAGCTTTCTTT.

This chain connects TRBV20-1 to TRBJ1-4, with 9 positions matching TRBD1. The CDR3 extends over 16 amino acids. J lost 8 bases, V lost 3 bases, and 13 bases had no gene match. Looked up from germline, CDR1 is DFQATT and CDR2 is SNEGSKA (reference sequence). CDR3 sequence: CSASSSPGQGREKLFF. Here the CDR3 DNA reads TGCAGTGCTAGTTCATCGCCGGGACAGGGACGAGAAAAACTGTTTTTT.

The J gene is TRBJ1-2, the V gene TRBV3-1 (or the pseudogene TRBV3-2); 10 bases map to TRBD1. V was pared by 4 bases and J by 8 bases, with 13 bases of the junction left unmatched. There are 16 residues in the CDR3. Per germline, CDR1 LGHDT and CDR2 YNNKEL (reference sequence). CDR3 residues: CASSLETGTGVLGYTF. As DNA, the CDR3 is TGTGCCAGCAGCCTTGAAACCGGGACAGGGGTTTTAGGCTACACCTTC.

The gene calls are TRBV19 and TRBJ2-7; tentative D call: TRBD1 (6 bases). V was pared by 3 bases and J by 3 bases, with 15 bases between. This CDR3 spans 15 amino acids. Germline values: CDR1 LNHDA, CDR2 SQIVND (reference sequence). CDR3 loop: CASSIKRGQGYEQYF. In nucleotides, the CDR3 is TGTGCCAGTAGTATCAAACGGGGACAAGGCTACGAGCAGTACTTC.

This clone was detected ten times or more. The V call is TRBV4-1, the J call TRBJ1-4, with D possibly matching TRBD1 (6 bases). In germline, CDR1 is MGHRA, CDR2 YSYEKL. The V end was cut by 1 base, the J end by 1 base, with 13 bases between. The CDR3 spans 17 residues. In nucleotides, the CDR3 is TGCGCCAGCAGCCAAGGAGGGGGTGGGGGAACTAATGAAAAACTGTTTTTT. Encoded protein: CASSQGGGGGTNEKLFF.

The chain is built from TRBV19 and TRBJ2-7, with D tentatively TRBD1 (6 bases). V dropped 8 bases and J dropped 2 bases, with 22 bases sitting between them. CDR1 LNHDA and CDR2 SQIVND come from the germline V gene (reference sequence). The CDR3 contains 16 residues. In DNA form, the CDR3 reads TGTGCCAGTTCCTCCCGGGACACCAAAAATCCCTACGAGCAGTACTTC. It encodes CASSSRDTKNPYEQYF.

The J gene is TRBJ2-1, the V gene TRBV5-1; 9 nucleotides line up with TRBD1. Unmatched junction bases numbered 5, after V lost 0 bases and J lost 7 bases. CDR1 SGHRS and CDR2 YFSETQ come from the germline V gene. CDR3 size: 15 residues. For the CDR3, the DNA is TGCGCCAGCAGCTTGGTGGGACAGGGTGGGAATGAGCAGTTCTTC. Its protein is CASSLVGQGGNEQFF. Variable domain in full (rest from reference TRBV5-1 and TRBJ2-1): KAGVTQTPRYLIKTRGQQVTLSCSPISGHRSVSWYQQTPGQGLQFLFEYFSETQRNKGNFPGRFSGRQFSNSRSEMNVSTLELGDSALYLCASSLVGQGGNEQFFGPGTRLTVL.

This rearrangement joins TRBV3-1 (or the pseudogene TRBV3-2) to TRBJ2-3; TRBD1 matches 7 bases. Germline CDR1 is LGHDT and CDR2 is YNNKEL (reference sequence). The V gene end was trimmed by 4 bases and the J gene end by 11 bases; junction bases not matched to a gene: 12. The CDR3 spans 14 residues. The CDR3 sequence is CASSPTGNGDRQYF. The DNA of the CDR3 is TGTGCCAGCAGCCCCACAGGGAACGGGGACAGGCAGTATTTT.

This chain connects TRBV5-1 to TRBJ2-2, with D perhaps TRBD2 (5 bases). Between the trimmed V and J ends, which lost 6 bases and 0 bases, there was a span of 15 bases. The germline V gene encodes CDR1 SGHRS and CDR2 YFSETQ. The CDR3 contains 16 residues. This CDR3 reads CASIILPGSNTGELFF. The CDR3 DNA reads as TGCGCCAGCATCATCTTACCGGGATCGAACACCGGGGAGCTGTTTTTT.

The gene calls are TRBV5-1 and TRBJ1-1, with D uncertain. The CDR3 is 13 amino acids. With 4 bases removed from V and 8 bases from J, the gap between germline ends came to 15 bases. Germline-derived CDR1 and CDR2 are SGHRS and YFSETQ. Written as DNA, the CDR3 is TGCGCCAGCAGCCTTACGTCCGAAGCGGAAGCTTTCTTT. This gives the protein CASSLTSEAEAFF.

This chain connects TRBV7-2 to TRBJ1-2; the D gene is possibly TRBD1 (6 bases). Germline CDR1 is SGHTA and CDR2 is FQGNSA. The CDR3 runs to 13 residues. V was shortened by 5 bases and J by 5 bases, with 12 bases between the two germline ends. Here the CDR3 DNA reads TGTGCCAGCAGCCCCGGACAGCTGTATGGCTACACCTTC. Translating gives CASSPGQLYGYTF. Filled out from reference TRBV7-2 and TRBJ1-2, the complete variable domain reads GAGVSQSPSNKVTEKGKDVELRCDPISGHTALYWYRQSLGQGLEFLIYFQGNSAPDKSGLPSDRFSAERTGGSVSTLTIQRTQQEDSAVYLCASSPGQLYGYTFGSGTRLTVV.

The gene calls are TRBV7-2 and TRBJ2-2, with TRBD1 matching 8 bases. With V trimmed by 5 bases and J by 1 base, 6 bases remained unmatched. This CDR3 comprises 16 residues. Germline V gene data show CDR1 as SGHTA and CDR2 as FQGNSA. CDR3 sequence reads: CASSISGTGNTGELFF. Here the CDR3 DNA reads TGTGCCAGCAGCATCTCCGGGACAGGGAACACCGGGGAGCTGTTTTTT.

The V call is TRBV13, the J call TRBJ1-5; TRBD1 might be the D (6 bases). Trimming removed 2 bases from V and 0 bases from J, with 11 bases in between. Germline V lookup: CDR1 PRHDT, CDR2 FYEKMQ (reference sequence). The CDR3 totals 16 residues. CDR3 protein: CASSLRGGGSNQPQHF. The CDR3 DNA reads as TGTGCCAGCAGCTTAAGGGGAGGGGGTAGCAATCAGCCCCAGCATTTT.

This chain connects TRBV3-1 (or the pseudogene TRBV3-2) to TRBJ2-5, with 10 bases identical to TRBD2. Germline CDR1 is LGHDT and CDR2 is YNNKEL (reference sequence). The CDR3 loop spans 16 amino acids. The V segment lost 1 base and the J segment 2 bases; nucleotides outside the gene matches: 4. The CDR3 bases are TGTGCCAGCAGCCAAGTAGCGGGGGGCGGACAAGAGACCCAGTACTTC. It specifies CASSQVAGGGQETQYF.

The chain carries TRBV30 and TRBJ1-1; possible D gene TRBD1, 5 bases. The V gene lost 5 bases and the J gene lost 6 bases, with 16 bases spanning the gap. This CDR3 is 13 amino acids long. CDR1 is GTSNPN and CDR2 is SVGIG in the germline V gene (reference sequence). The CDR3 reads CAWAYGGGSEAFF. The CDR3 region has the DNA TGTGCCTGGGCCTACGGGGGTGGATCTGAAGCTTTCTTT.